These T cell receptor beta chains were read from a single sample in a study of blood T cell repertoires in COVID-19. Using immunoSEQ multiplex PCR, the repertoire was profiled, and TCRdb retains in-frame clones only, with some absent. The table lists fewer than 250,000 clones, roughly 80% of them singletons. Sequenced sample: peripheral blood. The receptors stem from a man in his sixties with acute or convalescent COVID-19. Each CDR3 is given with its conserved first and last residue. Fields, in order: J gene, D gene, V gene, clone size, CDR3 protein, CDR3 DNA. A D gene is named only where the DNA matches it firmly. Clone size is stated in some rows and not others, as once, few, many or a class when expanded.

TRBJ2-7 TRBD1 TRBV15 NA CATSRRDRRYEQYF TGTGCCACCAGCAGGAGGGACAGGAGATACGAGCAGTACTTC
TRBJ1-1 TRBD1 TRBV11-2 NA CASSLDRGHTEAFF TGTGCCAGCAGCTTAGACAGGGGGCACACTGAAGCTTTCTTT
TRBJ2-7 TRBD2 TRBV5-1 once CASSISRGVQYF TGCGCCAGCAGCATATCTCGGGGGGTGCAGTACTTC
TRBJ1-1 NA TRBV19 NA CASSPRDMNTEAFF TGTGCCAGTTCCCCAAGGGACATGAACACTGAAGCTTTCTTT
TRBJ1-1 NA TRBV7-2 NA CASSLQGNTEAFF TGTGCCAGCAGCTTACAGGGGAACACTGAAGCTTTCTTT
TRBJ1-4 TRBD1 TRBV7-8 NA CASSFGWLWDRRNEKLFF TGTGCCAGCAGCTTTGGGTGGCTTTGGGACAGGAGAAATGAAAAACTGTTTTTT
TRBJ2-1 NA TRBV29-1 NA CSVKFLDRDNEQFF TGCAGCGTTAAATTCCTGGACAGAGACAATGAGCAGTTCTTC
TRBJ2-2 TRBD1 TRBV9 NA CASSKSVRQGRFQNTGELFF TGTGCCAGCAGCAAATCGGTGAGACAGGGGAGGTTTCAGAACACCGGGGAGCTGTTTTTT
TRBJ2-7 TRBD2 TRBV3-1/TRBV3-2 NA CASSQMVPGLAGNYEQYF TGTGCCAGCAGCCAAATGGTCCCGGGACTAGCGGGGAACTACGAGCAGTACTTC
TRBJ2-7 TRBD2 TRBV24-1 NA CATRPAGEGGPWYF TGTGCCACCAGACCAGCGGGAGAAGGCGGACCGTGGTACTTC
TRBJ2-1 NA TRBV4-1 once CASSQGLTRGTYNEQFF TGCGCCAGCAGCCAAGGCCTTACTAGGGGGACCTACAATGAGCAGTTCTTC
TRBJ2-1 TRBD1 TRBV29-1 NA CSASKTDRGYNEQFF TGCAGCGCCTCGAAAACGGACAGGGGCTACAATGAGCAGTTCTTC
TRBJ2-2 NA TRBV4-1 NA CASSQNSVNTGELFF TGCGCCAGCAGCCAAAATTCCGTGAACACCGGGGAGCTGTTTTTT
TRBJ2-1 TRBD2 TRBV7-6 NA CASSLASGRADEQFF TGTGCCAGCAGCTTAGCGTCCGGGAGGGCCGATGAGCAGTTCTTC
TRBJ1-2 TRBD1 TRBV5-4 NA CASSRTGNYGYTF TGTGCCAGCAGTCGGACAGGAAACTATGGCTACACCTTC
TRBJ1-4 NA TRBV15 NA CATSRGQGNEKLFF TGTGCCACCAGCAGAGGCCAGGGGAATGAAAAACTGTTTTTT
TRBJ2-7 NA TRBV5-1 NA CASSLTTMGGGSYEQYF TGCGCCAGCAGCTTGACGACTATGGGGGGAGGCTCCTACGAGCAGTACTTC
TRBJ2-3 NA TRBV5-1 once CASSVTTRADTQYF TGCGCCAGCAGCGTGACTACTAGGGCAGATACGCAGTATTTT
TRBJ1-3 NA TRBV9 NA CASSAGQTQGNTIYF TGTGCCAGCAGCGCAGGACAGACCCAGGGAAACACCATATATTTT
TRBJ1-1 TRBD1 TRBV19 once CASSMRRGRGTTEAFF TGTGCCAGTAGTATGAGGAGGGGGCGCGGTACCACTGAAGCTTTCTTT
TRBJ2-3 TRBD2 TRBV27 NA CASSRTAGGPDTQYF TGTGCCAGCAGTCGCACGGCGGGGGGGCCCGATACGCAGTATTTT
TRBJ2-2 NA TRBV12-3/TRBV12-4 NA CASSLRWSGELFF TGTGCCAGCAGTTTACGGTGGAGCGGGGAGCTGTTTTTT
TRBJ1-2 TRBD1 TRBV27 NA CASSFGTAGYTF TGTGCCAGCAGTTTTGGGACAGCCGGCTACACCTTC
TRBJ2-7 TRBD1 TRBV4-1 NA CASSPRDRSYEQYF TGCGCCAGCAGCCCGCGGGACAGGTCCTACGAGCAGTACTTC
TRBJ1-5 NA TRBV23-1 once CASSQSSSGQPQHF TGCGCCAGCAGTCAATCGTCCTCCGGGCAGCCCCAGCATTTT
TRBJ2-1 TRBD2 TRBV5-1 NA CASSLLATKSNEQFF TGCGCCAGCAGCTTACTAGCGACGAAATCCAATGAGCAGTTCTTC
TRBJ2-1 TRBD2 TRBV5-1 NA CASSDLTSGSNEQFF TGCGCCAGCAGCGATTTGACTAGCGGGAGCAATGAGCAGTTCTTC
TRBJ1-6 NA TRBV27 NA CASSPDTGGNSPLHF TGTGCCAGCAGTCCGGACACCGGCGGTAATTCACCCCTCCACTTT
TRBJ1-1 TRBD1 TRBV19 NA CASSPHRGRWTEAFF TGTGCCAGTAGTCCGCACAGGGGGCGTTGGACTGAAGCTTTCTTT
TRBJ1-2 NA TRBV2 NA CASSEVSKGYTF TGTGCCAGCAGTGAAGTCAGTAAAGGCTACACCTTC